The 23 T cell receptor beta chains below were found in one sample sequenced in a study of blood T cells in healthy people across ages. Then a second PCR, running about 6 to 11 cycles, was carried out with a sample-barcoded 5' primer and a J-beta primer mix. One entry per CDR3 protein results from TCRdb running MiXCR on the 5' RACE reads. Found here are approximately 1.5 million distinct CDR3 sequences, approximately 39% of them singletons; the top ten hold 4%. What was sequenced was blood. The receptor source for this set is a woman younger than 30 in good health.

The chain links TRBV28 to TRBJ2-3; D is uncertain. V was cut by 2 bases and J by 5 bases, with 11 bases left in between. Germline V CDR1 and CDR2: MDHEN, SYDVKM. The CDR3 consists of 14 residues. The CDR3 nucleotides are TGTGCCAGCAGTTTACCCCCAGTCGGAGATACGCAGTATTTT. Encoded protein: CASSLPPVGDTQYF. The full variable domain, with the rest looked up from reference TRBV28 and TRBJ2-3, is DVKVTQSSRYLVKRTGEKVFLECVQDMDHENMFWYRQDPGLGLRLIYFSYDVKMKEKGDIPEGYSVSREKKERFSLILESASTNQTSMYLCASSLPPVGDTQYFGPGTRLTVL.

The rearrangement links TRBV4-1 to TRBJ2-1; TRBD2 agrees at 10 bases. V shed 4 bases, J shed 6 bases, and the junction held 6 bases outside the gene matches. The CDR3 length is 15 residues. The V gene's germline CDR1 is MGHRA and CDR2 YSYEKL. The CDR3 sequence: CASSPIRLAGNEQFF. CDR3 in DNA: TGCGCCAGCAGCCCAATAAGACTAGCGGGCAATGAGCAGTTCTTC.

Only a few counts were recorded for this clonotype. The chain is built from TRBV7-2 and TRBJ2-1, with 7 bases matching TRBD1. The CDR3 spans 16 residues. Germline CDR1 is SGHTA and CDR2 is FQGNSA. J lost 0 bases, V lost 5 bases, and 7 bases had no gene match. The CDR3 sequence: CASSQTGKSSYNEQFF. CDR3 DNA: TGTGCCAGCAGCCAGACAGGGAAAAGCTCCTACAATGAGCAGTTCTTC.

The chain combines TRBV11-3 with TRBJ2-7, with D maybe TRBD2 (5 bases). The tail of the sequence fits TRBJ2-5 better, so the J call may be wrong. Germline V gives CDR1 SGHNT, CDR2 YENEEA. The CDR3 totals 12 residues. CDR3 sequence reads: CASSFYGGTQYF. The CDR3 nucleotides read TGTGCCAGCAGCTTCTATGGAGGGACCCAGTACTTC.

This clonotype turned up a few times. The CDR3 DNA is TGCAGCGTTGGGGCGACAGGGGTACCCTACAATGAGCAGTTCTTC. It translates to CSVGATGVPYNEQFF. The J gene is TRBJ2-1, the V gene TRBV29-1; TRBD1 matches 8 bases. The CDR3 loop spans 15 amino acids. Germline assignment: CDR1 SQVTM and CDR2 ANQGSEA. Trimming removed 4 bases from V and 2 bases from J; junction bases left unmatched: 7.

This clonotype was counted between two and nine times. In DNA form, the CDR3 reads TGTGCCAGCAGCCAGGGGCTGTTTACAGATACGCAGTATTTT. Amino acid sequence: CASSQGLFTDTQYF. The chain has TRBV14 and TRBJ2-3, with TRBD1 as a possible D gene (5 bases). This CDR3 is 14 amino acids long. Deletions cut 3 bases from V and 3 bases from J, with 10 bases between. From germline, CDR1 is SGHDN and CDR2 FVKESK. Drawing the rest from reference TRBV14 and TRBJ2-3, the complete variable domain is EAGVTQFPSHSVIEKGQTVTLRCDPISGHDNLYWYRRVMGKEIKFLLHFVKESKQDESGMPNNRFLAERTGGTYSTLKVQPAELEDSGVYFCASSQGLFTDTQYFGPGTRLTVL.

This clonotype was seen only a few times. This chain uses TRBV19 with TRBJ2-3, with D unclear. The CDR3 is 13 amino acids. Per germline, CDR1 LNHDA and CDR2 SQIVND (reference sequence). V lost 5 bases, J lost 6 bases, and 12 bases lay in between. The CDR3 DNA reads TGTGCCAGTAGTGCCCCGTCTCCCGATACGCAGTATTTT. It translates to CASSAPSPDTQYF.

This clonotype occurred a few times. J is TRBJ2-4 and V is TRBV27; 7 nucleotides match TRBD2. Germline V gives CDR1 MNHEY, CDR2 SMNVEV (reference sequence). The CDR3 spans 17 residues. The J segment lost 1 base and the V segment lost 2 bases, leaving 8 bases of the junction unmatched. CDR3 sequence reads: CASSLIGGRAAKNIQYF. The CDR3 region has the DNA TGTGCCAGCAGTTTAATTGGTGGGAGGGCCGCCAAAAACATTCAGTACTTC.

This clonotype appeared a few times. This chain uses TRBV11-2 with TRBJ1-2, with D uncertain. V was clipped by 0 bases and J by 4 bases, with 15 bases between them. The germline V gene has CDR1 SGHAT and CDR2 FQNNGV. This CDR3 is built from 16 residues. The CDR3 region is CASSLDAGASVYGYTF. The CDR3 DNA reads TGTGCCAGCAGCTTAGATGCAGGAGCCTCTGTCTATGGCTACACCTTC.

The chain combines TRBV7-9 with TRBJ2-5, with 7 bases fitting TRBD1. CDR3 length: 17 residues. With V trimmed by 2 bases and J by 3 bases, 12 bases remained unmatched. The germline CDR1 and CDR2 sequences are SEHNR and FQNEAQ (reference sequence). The CDR3 DNA follows: TGTGCCAGCAGCTTACCACTCCGGACAGGAATAAAAGAGACCCAGTACTTC. Amino acid sequence: CASSLPLRTGIKETQYF.

The V and J genes are TRBV6-2 or TRBV6-3 and TRBJ2-1; tentative D call: TRBD2 (6 bases). The CDR3 covers 14 residues. V was clipped by 6 bases and J by 4 bases, with 13 bases between them. Looked up from germline, CDR1 is MNHEY and CDR2 is SVGEGT. This CDR3 is CASSPLAVYNEQFF. The CDR3 region has the DNA TGTGCCAGCAGCCCCTTAGCGGTATACAATGAGCAGTTCTTC.

The table lists this clonotype with a few counts. V and J are TRBV5-1 and TRBJ2-7, with D possibly TRBD1 on 5 matching bases. From germline, CDR1 is SGHRS and CDR2 YFSETQ. Between the trimmed V and J ends, which lost 0 bases and 3 bases, there was a span of 13 bases. The CDR3 is 15 residues long. CDR3 sequence reads: CASSLATARSYEQYF. CDR3 in DNA: TGCGCCAGCAGCTTGGCGACAGCCCGAAGCTACGAGCAGTACTTC.

Turning to this clonotype: A read error may account for a junction end that differs from germline. V usage is TRBV9 and J usage is TRBJ2-3; 8 bases are shared with TRBD1. Germline lookup yields CDR1 SGDLS and CDR2 YYNGEE. The CDR3 totals 15 residues. For the CDR3, the DNA is TGTGCTAGCAGCGTAGGTCAGGGGGCTCCAGACACGCAGTATTTT. Protein product: CASSVGQGAPDTQYF.

The chain uses TRBV20-1 and TRBJ1-5; no clear D. The CDR3 is 16 residues long. In germline, CDR1 is DFQATT, CDR2 SNEGSKA (reference sequence). Trimming removed 0 bases at V and 5 bases at J, with 17 bases between. DNA for the CDR3: TGCAGTGCTAGAGATGGAGGCAGCAGTAAAGATCAGCCCCAGCATTTT. Translating it yields CSARDGGSSKDQPQHF.

The chain combines TRBV4-1 with TRBJ2-1; D gene uncertain. Trimming removed 4 bases at V and 5 bases at J, with 21 bases between. This CDR3 spans 17 amino acids. The V gene's germline CDR1 is MGHRA and CDR2 YSYEKL. CDR3 amino acids: CASSRVGSNQRNNEQFF. The DNA of the CDR3 is TGCGCCAGCAGCCGGGTAGGGTCCAACCAACGCAACAATGAGCAGTTCTTC.

The J gene is TRBJ2-5, the V gene TRBV7-2, with TRBD2 matching 15 bases. Germline CDR1 is SGHTA and CDR2 is FQGNSA. Losses at the gene ends were 3 bases for V and 11 bases for J; bases not matched to a gene: 22. This CDR3 comprises 20 residues. Written as DNA, the CDR3 is TGTGCCAGCAGCTTCCCTCCTGGGACTAGCGGGGGGTTTTGGGCGTATGAGCAGTACTTC. Its translation: CASSFPPGTSGGFWAYEQYF.

This clonotype was seen a few times. The CDR3 loop reads CASSLVGRGTKNIQYF. The CDR3 DNA reads as TGTGCCAGCAGCTTAGTCGGGAGGGGGACCAAAAACATTCAGTACTTC. This rearrangement joins TRBV7-2 to TRBJ2-4; 8 bases are a match to TRBD2. Germline assignment: CDR1 SGHTA and CDR2 FQGNSA. CDR3 length equals 16 residues. With V trimmed by 1 base and J by 2 bases, 4 bases remained unmatched.

This clonotype has only a few counts. The gene calls are TRBV27 and TRBJ1-2, with TRBD1 as a possible D gene (5 bases). V lost 2 bases to trimming and J lost 4 bases, with 14 bases between them. This CDR3 has 15 residues. The germline V gene encodes CDR1 MNHEY and CDR2 SMNVEV (reference sequence). CDR3 amino acids: CASSLAKGPTYGYTF. The CDR3 region has the DNA TGTGCCAGCAGTTTAGCCAAGGGGCCGACCTATGGCTACACCTTC.

This clonotype was observed a few times. V is TRBV7-2 and J is TRBJ2-3; TRBD2 agrees at 14 bases. Per germline, CDR1 SGHTA and CDR2 FQGNSA. With V trimmed by 5 bases and J by 2 bases, 6 bases remained unmatched. The CDR3 sequence is 17 residues long. The CDR3 region is CASSRGLAGVSTDTQYF. The CDR3 nucleotides read TGTGCCAGCAGCCGGGGACTAGCGGGAGTGTCCACAGATACGCAGTATTTT.

The genes are TRBV12-3 or TRBV12-4 and TRBJ1-4, with 9 positions matching TRBD1. V lost 7 bases to trimming and J lost 10 bases; unmatched junction nucleotides: 7. CDR3 length equals 13 residues. CDR3 DNA sequence: TGTGCCAGCAAGACCGACAGGGGGGGAAAACTGTTTTTT. Translated: CASKTDRGGKLFF.

J is TRBJ2-3 and V is TRBV3-1; D gene unclear. Trimming stripped 6 bases from V and 5 bases from J, with 15 bases between. Germline V gene lookup returns CDR1 LGHDT and CDR2 YNNKEL (reference sequence). The CDR3 consists of 14 residues. This chain's CDR3 is CASRPSVRLDTQYF. CDR3 DNA: TGTGCCAGCAGGCCCTCCGTTAGGTTAGATACGCAGTATTTT.

The V call is TRBV9, the J call TRBJ2-2; TRBD1 is a possible D gene (5 bases). V lost 2 bases, J lost 0 bases, and 8 bases lay in between. The germline V gene has CDR1 SGDLS and CDR2 YYNGEE. This CDR3 comprises 15 residues. The CDR3 sequence is CASSVGRANTGELFF. The CDR3 DNA is TGTGCCAGCAGCGTGGGGCGCGCGAACACCGGGGAGCTGTTTTTT.

The V and J genes are TRBV5-1 and TRBJ2-1; 7 positions agree with TRBD2. The DNA matches TRBJ2-7 better at its end, which makes the J call doubtful. The germline V gene has CDR1 SGHRS and CDR2 YFSETQ. There are 16 residues in the CDR3. The chain's CDR3 is CASSLDGPGGGNEQYF. CDR3 bases: TGCGCCAGCAGCTTGGATGGTCCGGGGGGAGGCAATGAGCAGTACTTC.